This TCR beta chain was identified in a study of metastatic and nonmetastatic thyroid tumors (TCRdb year 2020). The study in broad terms: Repertoires were compared across peripheral blood and tumor or nodule tissue samples from malignant and benign thyroid patients.

The full study reports these points: TCR beta diversity was reported as significantly higher in malignant tumors than in benign nodules, in both blood and tumor samples.

V sheds 5 bases and J sheds 3 bases, leaving 7 bases between their ends. CDR1 and CDR2, per the germline V gene (reference sequence), are SEHNR and FQNEAQ. The CDR3 spans 13 residues, from the cysteine through the phenylalanine. Only the CDR3 DNA is retained, 39 bases long and in frame from the first base. This clone appeared many times. No cognate antigen has been identified for it. No base qualities exist here, and no much larger clone lies one base off it. None of the patients had been given any treatment before thyroid surgery. Using T-cell receptor beta sequencing, the study looked back at clinical samples from patients collected from the early 2010s to the late 2010s. Library method: PCR. Reads for this sample came from an Illumina HiSeq 4000. High-throughput sequencing was used to profile the TCR beta-chain CDR3 region of each patient. In the source study's methods: Drawing on CDR3 differences between clinicopathological groups, the researchers built a classifier meant to tell apart patients with distant-metastatic papillary thyroid cancer. The Shannon index was used to measure repertoire diversity, and the Morisita-Horn index was used to measure how similar tumor and blood repertoires were. Starting from the raw public reads, TCRdb applied fastp trimming at Q25, assembled clones with MiXCR and retained in-frame beta chains. The V and J calls were determined by TCRdb, not by the authors. This sample is represented by around 20,000 clones; around 12% of them were singletons. The top ten hold around a quarter of the sample.

The sequence links TRBV7-9 to TRBJ1-4, with the identity of the D gene unclear. The material sequenced was blood. The origin of this receptor is a female donor with papillary thyroid cancer or a benign thyroid nodule (not recorded which). Some clones in this sample may be carry-over from other donors' samples. The CDR3 protein sequence reads: CASSLGSNEKLFF. The bases are TGTGCCAGCAGCCTGGGATCTAATGAAAAACTGTTTTTT.